Sequencing of this T cell receptor beta chain was carried out in a study of blood T cell repertoires in COVID-19. Across the study: PBMCs, B-cell-depleted T cells, or T cells were the source of the cDNA or gDNA that made up the material.

Using immunoSEQ multiplex PCR, the repertoire was profiled, and TCRdb retains in-frame clones only, with some absent. Among around 80,000 clones listed, over 75% were seen once. Germline V gene sequence: CDR1 SGDLS, CDR2 YYNGEE. The CDR3 totals 13 residues. V was clipped by 3 bases and J by 5 bases, with 12 bases between them. In its sample, this clone was seen once. Material: peripheral blood. The V gene is TRBV9, the J gene TRBJ2-7; D might be TRBD1 (6 bases). This clonotype was sampled from a human donor in a cohort sampled during active COVID-19. CDR3 DNA sequence: TGTGCCAGCAGCGGACAGGTAGGCGACGAGCAGTACTTC. Translated, it gives CASSGQVGDEQYF. Using reference TRBV9 and TRBJ2-7 for the parts outside the CDR3, the full variable domain is DSGVTQTPKHLITATGQRVTLRCSPRSGDLSVYWYQQSLDQGLQFLIQYYNGEERAKGNILERFSAQQFPDLHSELNLSSLELGDSALYFCASSGQVGDEQYFGPGTRLTVT.